This is a list of T cell receptor beta chains from one sample in a study of blood T cell repertoires in COVID-19. Libraries were prepared by immunoSEQ multiplex PCR; TCRdb keeps only in-frame clonotypes and omits some of them. This table has 250,000 to 300,000 clones, approximately 88% appearing once. Sequencing was done on a sample of PBMCs or T cells enriched from blood (not recorded which). The origin of the receptors is a woman in her 30s who had recovered from COVID-19. The CDR3 runs from the conserved cysteine through the conserved F or W. A D gene is named only where the DNA matches it firmly. For some rows the clone size is stated as once, few or many, or as a class when expanded; others skip it.

J,D,size,V,DNA,CDR3
TRBJ2-1,TRBD2,NA,TRBV11-2,TGTGCCAGCAGCTCCAGTTTGGGTAGCGGGACCAATGAGCAGTTCTTC,CASSSSLGSGTNEQFF
TRBJ1-1,TRBD1,few,TRBV3-1/TRBV3-2,TGTGCCAGCAGCGTTGGGACAGCCCTGGCTTTCTTT,CASSVGTALAFF
TRBJ1-2,NA,once,TRBV19,TGTGCCGGGAGGGGAGTTTCTCCTACCGGCTATGGCTACACCTTC,CAGRGVSPTGYGYTF
TRBJ2-7,NA,NA,TRBV10-1,TGCGCCAGCAGTGCAACAGGCGACGAGCAGTACTTC,CASSATGDEQYF
TRBJ2-7,NA,NA,TRBV6-5,TGTGCCAGCAGTATCAGGGTGCGGGGTGGCGAGCAGTACTTC,CASSIRVRGGEQYF
TRBJ1-5,NA,NA,TRBV25-1,TGTGCCAGCAGTGTTTTGTCTAGGGAGGGCAATCAGCCCCAGCATTTT,CASSVLSREGNQPQHF
TRBJ2-1,TRBD1,NA,TRBV19,TGTGCCAGTAGTATAGGGGTCGGCAGGGGGCGCTTTCATGAGCAGTTCTTC,CASSIGVGRGRFHEQFF
TRBJ2-1,TRBD2,NA,TRBV27,TGTGCCAGCAGTTCCCCCCTAGCGGGAAACAATGAGCAGTTCTTC,CASSSPLAGNNEQFF
TRBJ2-7,TRBD1,NA,TRBV7-6,TGTGCCAGCAGCCCCGGGCCGACAGGGGGCTACGAGCAGTACTTC,CASSPGPTGGYEQYF
TRBJ1-2,TRBD1,NA,TRBV27,TGTGCCAGCAGCCGACAGGGAGGATTTGGCTACACCTTC,CASSRQGGFGYTF
TRBJ2-1,TRBD2,NA,TRBV5-5,TGTGCCAGCAGCTTGTATGTTAGCGGGGGGCTCTCCTACAATGAGCAGTTCTTC,CASSLYVSGGLSYNEQFF
TRBJ1-2,NA,NA,TRBV15,TGTGCCACCGCTGGGCAACAGGGTTACTATGGCTACACCTTC,CATAGQQGYYGYTF
TRBJ1-3,TRBD1,NA,TRBV2,TGTGCCAGCAGTCAACCGGACAGGGCGGGAAACACCATATATTTT,CASSQPDRAGNTIYF
TRBJ2-7,NA,NA,TRBV27,TGTGCCAGCAGTTATAGTCGACTAACCCTCTACGAGCAGTACTTC,CASSYSRLTLYEQYF
TRBJ2-2,NA,NA,TRBV12-3/TRBV12-4,TGTGCCAGCAGTCCCCTTCGGGAGCTGTTTTTT,CASSPLRELFF
TRBJ2-7,TRBD1,NA,TRBV5-1,TGCGCCAGCAGCCAGGACAGGCGGTACGAGCAGTACTTC,CASSQDRRYEQYF
TRBJ2-5,TRBD1,NA,TRBV5-4,TGTGCCAGCAGCCAGGGACAGCTGGTTCAGACCCAGTACTTC,CASSQGQLVQTQYF
TRBJ1-2,NA,NA,TRBV4-1,TGCGCCAGCAGCCAAGAGGTGTCCCGCAGGAACTATGGCTACACCTTC,CASSQEVSRRNYGYTF
TRBJ1-2,NA,NA,TRBV11-2,TGTGCCAGCAGCTTACGTTCAGGGTCAGACTATGGCTACACCTTC,CASSLRSGSDYGYTF
TRBJ1-6,NA,NA,TRBV19,TGTGCCAGTAGTGCACCCCGCCGCGATAATTCACCCCTCCACTTT,CASSAPRRDNSPLHF
TRBJ1-6,NA,NA,TRBV7-4,TGTGCCAGCAGCTTAGAGGGGCCAGGAGAGAGTTCACCCCTCCACTTT,CASSLEGPGESSPLHF
TRBJ2-2,TRBD2,NA,TRBV9,TGTGCCAGCAGAGGAGCGGGAGGGTCTAACGGGGAGCTGTTTTTT,CASRGAGGSNGELFF
TRBJ1-4,NA,once,TRBV7-3,TGTGCCAGCAGCTCACCGGCGGGAAAACTGTTTTTT,CASSSPAGKLFF
TRBJ2-7,NA,NA,TRBV12-2,TGTGCAAGTCGCTCCCCGGGCAGGGGTGCCGAGCAGTACTTC,CASRSPGRGAEQYF
TRBJ2-5,TRBD2,NA,TRBV5-6,TGTGCCAGCAGCTTGGAGTTCGGGGGGGCCCCAGAGACCCAGTACTTC,CASSLEFGGAPETQYF
TRBJ1-6,TRBD1,NA,TRBV5-1,TGCGCCAGCAGCCGGGGGGGCAACAGGGGCGCTAATTCACCCCTCCACTTT,CASSRGGNRGANSPLHF
TRBJ1-1,NA,NA,TRBV6-5,TGTGCCAGCCAGGGCAGGGGGAACACTGAAGCTTTCTTT,CASQGRGNTEAFF
TRBJ1-2,NA,NA,TRBV28,TGTGCCAGCAGTTTAATACAGGGCAATGGCTACACCTTC,CASSLIQGNGYTF
TRBJ1-1,TRBD1,NA,TRBV4-2,TGTGCCAGCAGCCAAGGGACAGGGGCCACTGAAGCTTTCTTT,CASSQGTGATEAFF
TRBJ2-1,NA,NA,TRBV28,TGTGCCAGCATAGGGGGGGCATACTACAATGAGCAGTTCTTC,CASIGGAYYNEQFF
TRBJ2-5,TRBD1,NA,TRBV7-9,TGTGCCACCAGATCTGGGACAGGGGGCGGGGAGACCCAGTACTTC,CATRSGTGGGETQYF
TRBJ1-2,TRBD1,NA,TRBV28,TGTGCCAGCACCATAGGACAGGGCCTATCCTATGGCTACACCTTC,CASTIGQGLSYGYTF
TRBJ2-2,TRBD1,few,TRBV7-3,TGTGCCAGCAGCTATGGGACAGGGCGCACCGGGGAGCTGTTTTTT,CASSYGTGRTGELFF
TRBJ2-7,TRBD2,NA,TRBV25-1,TGTGCCAGCAGTGACCCCAGCGGGGGCTACGAGCAGTACTTC,CASSDPSGGYEQYF
TRBJ1-1,NA,NA,TRBV29-1,TGCAGCGTCCACCGGTGGAACACTGAAGCTTTCTTT,CSVHRWNTEAFF
TRBJ1-2,NA,NA,TRBV2,TGTGCCAGCAGTGATAATAGCTATGGCTACACCTTC,CASSDNSYGYTF
TRBJ2-2,NA,NA,TRBV27,TGTGCCAGCAGCCGAAGCCTGGACACCGGGGAGCTGTTTTTT,CASSRSLDTGELFF
TRBJ2-2,TRBD1,NA,TRBV19,TGTGCCAGTAGTCCGACAGGGCAGGACACCGGGGAGCTGTTTTTT,CASSPTGQDTGELFF
TRBJ2-1,NA,NA,TRBV19,TGTGCCAGTAGTATCTTCAGTTACAATGAGCAGTTCTTC,CASSIFSYNEQFF
TRBJ1-6,NA,NA,TRBV7-9,TGTGCCAGCAGCTTACCCGGTAGACAGAACTCCTATAATTCACCCCTCCACTTT,CASSLPGRQNSYNSPLHF
TRBJ1-2,NA,NA,TRBV14,TGTGCCAGCAGCCCCCAGGGTGGAAGCTATGGCTACACCTTC,CASSPQGGSYGYTF
TRBJ1-6,NA,NA,TRBV27,TGTGCCAGCAGTTTGACCACAACTGGCGGTCCTCATTCACCCCTCCACTTT,CASSLTTTGGPHSPLHF